This TCR beta chain stems from a study of lymphopenia after photon versus proton radiotherapy. Germline CDR1 reads SGHVS; CDR2 reads FNYEAQ. The CDR3 contains 19 residues. V lost 5 bases to trimming and J lost 7 bases; unmatched junction nucleotides: 16. This table comes from immunoSEQ multiplex PCR, and its TCRdb copy is limited to in-frame clones, with some not included. The sample carries some 30,000 clones, almost 90% recorded once. This clone was recorded once. The source is a woman between 50 and 59 years old with pancreatic cancer. Source: peripheral blood, taken from a patient treated with photon-based radiotherapy. The chain recombines TRBV7-6 with TRBJ2-2; TRBD2 matches 13 bases. The CDR3 region is CASSPSGRGLAGSDGELFF. The CDR3 DNA reads TGTGCCAGCAGCCCAAGCGGACGGGGACTAGCGGGATCGGACGGGGAGCTGTTTTTT.